Below, 30 T cell receptor beta chains from the same sample are listed, as sequenced in a study of control samples from healthy donors and cancer patients. The repertoire was sequenced with immunoSEQ multiplex PCR; TCRdb's copy has only in-frame clones and lacks some. The sample has fewer than 40,000 clones, about 93% seen once; the top ten hold 1.7%. Input material: PBMCs. Receptors were obtained from a man between 35 and 55 years old with colorectal cancer.

The chain employs TRBV29-1 and TRBJ1-4, with a possible D match to TRBD1 (6 bases). Germline lookup yields CDR1 SQVTM and CDR2 ANQGSEA. The length of the CDR3 is 13 residues. The V gene lost 6 bases and the J gene lost 7 bases, with 15 bases spanning the gap. The DNA of the CDR3 is TGCAGCGTCCCGGACAGAAGAGGTGAAAAACTGTTTTTT. Protein sequence: CSVPDRRGEKLFF.

Regarding this clone: Different DNA sequences within this sample yield the same CDR3. The chain combines TRBV27 with TRBJ1-1; D is ambiguous. V lost 2 bases to trimming and J lost 1 base, with 5 bases between them. This CDR3 comprises 13 residues. CDR1 and CDR2 (germline): MNHEY, SMNVEV (reference sequence). In DNA form, the CDR3 reads TGTGCCAGCAGTTTACGCCGGAACACTGAAGCTTTCTTT. This translates into CASSLRRNTEAFF.

The chain carries TRBV19 and TRBJ1-6; D gene uncertain. CDR3 length equals 16 residues. Germline V CDR1 and CDR2: LNHDA, SQIVND (reference sequence). V lost 6 bases and J 8 bases, leaving 20 bases between the germline ends. The CDR3 coding sequence is TGTGCCAGTAGCACTACGGGAGACCAGTTCGATTCACCCCTCCACTTT. Its protein is CASSTTGDQFDSPLHF.

This clone was seen a few times. V usage is TRBV5-1 and J usage is TRBJ2-7; possibly TRBD1 for D (6 bases). The germline V gene encodes CDR1 SGHRS and CDR2 YFSETQ. V was pared by 0 bases and J by 4 bases, with 14 bases between. This CDR3 is 15 amino acids long. The CDR3 loop reads CASSLDGHREYEQYF. For the CDR3, the DNA is TGCGCCAGCAGCTTGGACGGTCACAGGGAATACGAGCAGTACTTC.

V is TRBV4-1 and J is TRBJ2-7, with TRBD2 identical over 7 bases. Germline CDR1 and CDR2: MGHRA and YSYEKL. The trim removed 4 bases at V and 1 base at J, leaving 10 bases unmatched. The length of the CDR3 is 16 residues. CDR3 DNA: TGCGCCAGCAGCCCCCGCGGGAGCGGCACTTCCTACGAGCAGTACTTC. This encodes CASSPRGSGTSYEQYF.

Here the CDR3 reads CASSLPSGGASAGELFF. The CDR3 nucleotides read TGCGCCAGCAGCTTGCCTAGCGGGGGGGCCTCCGCCGGGGAGCTGTTTTTT. The rearrangement links TRBV5-1 to TRBJ2-2, with 12 bases that match TRBD2. Losses at the gene ends were 1 base for V and 6 bases for J; bases not matched to a gene: 7. Germline values: CDR1 SGHRS, CDR2 YFSETQ. This CDR3 spans 17 amino acids.

The rearrangement uses TRBV3-1 (or the pseudogene TRBV3-2) and TRBJ2-2; 9 bases agree with TRBD1. Germline trimming cut 3 bases from V and 3 bases from J; bases unmatched to any gene: 8. The germline V gene encodes CDR1 LGHDT and CDR2 YNNKEL (reference sequence). The CDR3 is 17 residues long. The CDR3 DNA is TGTGCCAGCAGCCAGGCTGACAGGGGGAGTCACACCGGGGAGCTGTTTTTT. This encodes CASSQADRGSHTGELFF.

The rearrangement joins TRBV7-2 to TRBJ1-3, with a weak D call TRBD1 (6 bases). CDR3 size: 15 residues. Per the germline V gene, CDR1 is SGHTA and CDR2 is FQGNSA. The V gene lost 5 bases and the J gene lost 5 bases, with 16 bases spanning the gap. The CDR3 protein is CASSGGGSLRNTIYF. For the CDR3, the DNA is TGTGCCAGCAGCGGAGGGGGGAGTCTAAGAAACACCATATATTTT.

The chain has TRBV6-2 or TRBV6-3 and TRBJ1-3; D is undetermined. CDR1 is MNHEY and CDR2 is SVGEGT in the germline V gene. CDR3 length: 13 residues. V was cut by 6 bases and J by 7 bases, with 13 bases left in between. DNA for the CDR3: TGTGCCAGCAGCCCGGCTGAGCGGAACACCATATATTTT. Protein sequence: CASSPAERNTIYF.

This clone occurred once. This chain joins TRBV7-9 and TRBJ1-1; D unresolved. Germline V gene data show CDR1 as SEHNR and CDR2 as FQNEAQ (reference sequence). The CDR3 covers 15 residues. V lost 5 bases to trimming and J lost 0 bases, with 13 bases between them. Written as DNA, the CDR3 is TGTGCCAGCAGCCCCCGGATGGGTATGAACACTGAAGCTTTCTTT. It encodes CASSPRMGMNTEAFF.

The chain uses TRBV9 and TRBJ2-2, with unresolved D. V dropped 0 bases and J dropped 5 bases, with 11 bases sitting between them. The CDR3 is made up of 15 amino acids. Germline CDR1 SGDLS, CDR2 YYNGEE. For the CDR3, the DNA is TGTGCCAGCAGCGTAGTAGGCACGTCGACCGGGGAGCTGTTTTTT. Encoded protein: CASSVVGTSTGELFF.

The chain joins TRBV3-1 (or the pseudogene TRBV3-2) to TRBJ1-4, with D possibly matching TRBD1 (6 bases). The length of the CDR3 is 17 residues. V gave up 2 bases and J gave up 8 bases, with 21 bases separating them. Germline assignment: CDR1 LGHDT and CDR2 YNNKEL (reference sequence). CDR3 residues: CASSQQDWGGGGEKLFF. The DNA for the CDR3 is TGTGCCAGCAGCCAACAAGATTGGGGAGGAGGGGGAGAAAAACTGTTTTTT.

The rearrangement joins TRBV3-1 (or the pseudogene TRBV3-2) to TRBJ2-3; D is perhaps TRBD1 or TRBD2 (6 bases each). With 1 base removed from V and 7 bases from J, the gap between germline ends came to 15 bases. Germline CDR1 LGHDT, CDR2 YNNKEL (reference sequence). This CDR3 has 15 residues. The CDR3 here is CASSQAIGGPYTQYF. The CDR3 nucleotides read TGTGCCAGCAGCCAAGCTATAGGGGGGCCCTATACGCAGTATTTT.

The chain joins TRBV4-3 to TRBJ1-2, with 7 bases aligning to TRBD1. In germline, CDR1 is LGHNA, CDR2 YSLEER. Germline trimming cut 0 bases from V and 8 bases from J; bases unmatched to any gene: 6. The CDR3 consists of 14 residues. CDR3 DNA: TGCGCCAGCAGCCAAGAGGCAGGGGGGCAAGGCTACACCTTC. Translation: CASSQEAGGQGYTF.

In nucleotides, the CDR3 is TGCGCCAGCAGCTTGGGGGCAGGGGGCGGGTTTGGAGCTTTCTTT. This translates into CASSLGAGGGFGAFF. The chain joins TRBV5-1 to TRBJ1-1, with 8 bases identical to TRBD1. The CDR3 length is 15 residues. The trim removed 0 bases at V and 10 bases at J, leaving 11 bases unmatched. Germline CDR1 and CDR2: SGHRS and YFSETQ.

This rearrangement joins TRBV7-9 to TRBJ1-2; D is perhaps TRBD1 (5 bases). Per germline, CDR1 SEHNR and CDR2 FQNEAQ (reference sequence). This CDR3 has 15 residues. Trimming took 5 bases from V and 8 from J, leaving 21 bases between them. This CDR3 is CASSPDVGRGEGYTF. The DNA of the CDR3 is TGTGCCAGCAGCCCGGACGTAGGACGAGGGGAAGGCTACACCTTC.

The CDR3 DNA reads as TGCAGTGCTAGTGCCAGGGGAGCTGAAGCTTTCTTT. Protein product: CSASARGAEAFF. The chain is built from TRBV20-1 and TRBJ1-1; possible D gene TRBD1, 6 bases. This CDR3 has 12 amino acids. Deletions cut 3 bases from V and 6 bases from J, with 11 bases between. Germline CDR1 DFQATT, CDR2 SNEGSKA (reference sequence).

The chain has TRBV6-1 and TRBJ2-7, with 7 bases fitting TRBD1. V shed 6 bases and J 5 bases; nucleotides not matched to a gene: 13. The CDR3 runs to 15 residues. Per the germline V gene, CDR1 is MNHNS and CDR2 is SASEGT. The CDR3 is CASRQTGTAPNEQYF. The CDR3 DNA is TGTGCCAGCAGACAAACCGGGACAGCTCCTAACGAGCAGTACTTC.

The V call is TRBV4-2, the J call TRBJ2-1; 9 positions agree with TRBD2. Germline V gene lookup returns CDR1 LGHNA and CDR2 YNFKEQ. CDR3 length: 16 amino acids. The J segment lost 6 bases and the V segment lost 3 bases, leaving 9 bases of the junction unmatched. The CDR3 nucleotides read TGTGCCAGCAGCCAGGACCCGGGACTAGCTTCCAATGAGCAGTTCTTC. Protein product: CASSQDPGLASNEQFF.

This sequence joins TRBV5-1 and TRBJ1-2; 9 positions match TRBD1. The CDR3 consists of 14 residues. Germline CDR1 reads SGHRS; CDR2 reads YFSETQ. V lost 0 bases to trimming and J lost 3 bases; unmatched junction nucleotides: 0. CDR3 bases: TGCGCCAGCAGCTTGGGGGACAGGGACTATGGCTACACCTTC. Amino acids: CASSLGDRDYGYTF.

The V gene is TRBV6-5, the J gene TRBJ1-6; D is unresolved. Deletions cut 6 bases from V and 6 bases from J, with 9 bases between. Germline V lookup: CDR1 MNHEY, CDR2 SVGAGI. This CDR3 has 13 residues. CDR3 coding DNA: TGTGCCAGCAGGGTCATCTCTAATTCACCCCTCCACTTT. It encodes CASRVISNSPLHF.

This clone has a single count. CDR3 loop: CASSFDPGTGGLYGYTF. The CDR3 DNA sequence: TGTGCCAGCAGCTTCGACCCCGGGACAGGGGGTCTGTATGGCTACACCTTC. This chain connects TRBV5-6 to TRBJ1-2, with 11 nucleotides matching TRBD1. The CDR3 is 17 amino acids. Trimming cost V 2 bases and J 5 bases; bases outside gene matches: 11. The germline gives CDR1 SGHDT, CDR2 YYEEEE.

CDR3 protein: CASRVTGPRTEAFF. CDR3 nucleotides: TGTGCCAGCAGGGTGACAGGCCCCCGCACTGAAGCTTTCTTT. The V gene is TRBV27, the J gene TRBJ1-1; D perhaps matches TRBD1 (6 bases). With 6 bases removed from V and 4 bases from J, the gap between germline ends came to 15 bases. The CDR3 consists of 14 residues. The V gene's germline CDR1 is MNHEY and CDR2 SMNVEV (reference sequence).

The chain links TRBV12-2 to TRBJ2-7; the D call in the table, TRBD1, was not verified against the DNA. TRBV12-2 is tagged as a pseudogene. The CDR3 length is 17 residues. The CDR3 is CASRLGVDRGHSYEQYF. The CDR3 DNA is TGTGCAAGTCGCTTGGGGGTTGACAGGGGGCACTCCTACGAGCAGTACTTC.

This rearrangement joins TRBV5-1 to TRBJ1-4; the D gene is possibly TRBD1 (5 bases). CDR3 size: 15 residues. Germline CDR1 reads SGHRS; CDR2 reads YFSETQ. Trimming removed 3 bases from V and 3 bases from J, with 12 bases in between. CDR3 sequence: CASSYLGGSNEKLFF. The CDR3 DNA reads TGCGCCAGCAGCTACCTGGGGGGATCTAATGAAAAACTGTTTTTT. The entire variable domain, with the rest obtained from reference TRBV5-1 and TRBJ1-4, is as follows: KAGVTQTPRYLIKTRGQQVTLSCSPISGHRSVSWYQQTPGQGLQFLFEYFSETQRNKGNFPGRFSGRQFSNSRSEMNVSTLELGDSALYLCASSYLGGSNEKLFFGSGTQLSVL.

The V and J genes are TRBV11-3 and TRBJ1-1; D call uncertain. Trimming removed 5 bases from V and 7 bases from J, with 11 bases in between. CDR3 length equals 12 residues. Germline assignment: CDR1 SGHNT and CDR2 YENEEA. The CDR3 loop is CASSGPGDEAFF. The CDR3 DNA is TGTGCCAGCAGCGGTCCCGGGGATGAAGCTTTCTTT.

The chain has TRBV5-1 and TRBJ1-1; the match to TRBD1 covers 7 bases. The CDR3 runs to 16 residues. In germline, CDR1 is SGHRS, CDR2 YFSETQ. The V gene end was trimmed by 1 base and the J gene end by 5 bases; junction bases not matched to a gene: 11. CDR3 DNA: TGCGCCAGCAGCTTGAGCAGGGGGGTCGGGAGGACTGAAGCTTTCTTT. Its translation: CASSLSRGVGRTEAFF.

This clone was picked up one time. The chain carries TRBV7-3 and TRBJ2-1, with 12 bases matching TRBD1. CDR3 length: 20 amino acids. The trim removed 5 bases at V and 6 bases at J, leaving 20 bases unmatched. Germline V gene lookup returns CDR1 SGHTA and CDR2 FQGTGA. The CDR3, as DNA: TGTGCCAGCAGCGCGCAAATCCGGGACAGGGGGCGTAGTAGAAGCAATGAGCAGTTCTTC. Translated, it gives CASSAQIRDRGRSRSNEQFF.

This chain links TRBV3-1 (or the pseudogene TRBV3-2) with TRBJ2-5; D tentatively reads TRBD1 or TRBD2 (5 bases each). CDR1 and CDR2 (germline): LGHDT, YNNKEL (reference sequence). V lost 3 bases to trimming and J lost 5 bases, with 16 bases between them. This CDR3 region has 15 residues. CDR3 sequence reads: CASSQPGPGLETQYF. The CDR3 nucleotides are TGTGCCAGCAGCCAGCCGGGACCCGGGTTGGAGACCCAGTACTTC.

This clone was observed a single time. The gene calls are TRBV27 and TRBJ2-7, with D unresolved. Germline V gene data show CDR1 as MNHEY and CDR2 as SMNVEV (reference sequence). The CDR3 extends over 11 amino acids. The germline V and J ends were trimmed by 6 bases and 4 bases, with 7 bases remaining between them. The CDR3 spells CASRSGYEQYF. The CDR3 nucleotides are TGTGCCAGCAGGTCCGGTTACGAGCAGTACTTC.